These 10 T cell receptor beta chains were sequenced from one sample in a study of monozygotic twins with inflammatory bowel disease. Following a re-call of the 5' RACE reads, TCRdb has one entry per CDR3 protein and lacks DNA. Its table records under 150,000 distinct CDR3 sequences. Sequenced material: blood. These receptors all come from a human donor with ulcerative colitis or Crohn's disease, or a healthy co-twin of an affected twin (not recorded which).

This chain uses TRBV20-1 with TRBJ1-6; without DNA, the TCRdb call of TRBD1 cannot be checked. Germline assignment: CDR1 DFQATT and CDR2 SNEGSKA (reference sequence). The CDR3 is made up of 13 amino acids. The CDR3 region is CSARPHVNSPLHF.

V usage is TRBV6-5 and J usage is TRBJ1-1. CDR3 length equals 15 residues. CDR1 is MNHEY and CDR2 is SVGAGI in the germline V gene. The CDR3 sequence: CASSYSFRLNTDAFF.

This chain connects TRBV11-1 to TRBJ2-2. Per germline, CDR1 SGHAT and CDR2 FQDESV (reference sequence). The CDR3 extends over 16 amino acids. CDR3 in amino acids: CASSAMYTANTGELFF.

The J gene is TRBJ2-1, the V gene TRBV4-2; TCRdb names TRBD1, which stays unverified in the absence of DNA. The CDR3 is 16 amino acids. Germline CDR1 reads LGHNA; CDR2 reads YNFKEQ. This CDR3 reads CASSQVDFTGAGEQFF.

The chain combines TRBV5-4 with TRBJ2-7; there is no DNA to check the TCRdb D call of TRBD1. This CDR3 spans 15 amino acids. Germline values: CDR1 SGHNT, CDR2 YYREEE (reference sequence). CDR3 in amino acids: CASSLGGQLLYEQYF.

The rearrangement joins TRBV18 to TRBJ2-5; absent DNA, TCRdb's TRBD1 call cannot be checked. Germline V lookup: CDR1 KGHSH, CDR2 LQKENI. CDR3 length: 17 amino acids. The CDR3 reads CASSPRESAGAGETQYF.

The genes are TRBV11-2 and TRBJ1-1; with no DNA, the TCRdb D assignment of TRBD1 cannot be verified. Germline loops: CDR1 SGHAT, CDR2 FQNNGV. The CDR3 consists of 17 residues. This CDR3 reads CASSPTQRTGGNTEAFF.

V is TRBV28 and J is TRBJ2-5; the TCRdb call, TRBD1, lacks DNA for checking. Germline lookup yields CDR1 MDHEN and CDR2 SYDVKM. This CDR3 has 15 amino acids. The CDR3 sequence is CASSFPPGQQETQYF.

The chain employs TRBV19 and TRBJ1-1. The V gene's germline CDR1 is LNHDA and CDR2 SQIVND (reference sequence). This CDR3 comprises 14 residues. This CDR3 is CASSYLGMNTEAFF.

This chain's CDR3 is CASSYGISNLQETQYF. The chain carries TRBV7-9 and TRBJ2-5. Germline V gives CDR1 SEHNR, CDR2 FQNEAQ (reference sequence). This CDR3 is 16 amino acids long.